These T cell receptor beta chains were read from a single sample in a study of regulatory T cells in long-lasting Graves disease. TCRdb re-called the multiplex PCR reads with MiXCR, one entry per CDR3 protein. The sample shows roughly 430,000 distinct CDR3 sequences, about 15% of them seen only once. These same data were also listed under a study on T cells in Graves' hyperthyroidism and ophthalmopathy.

Sequencing used peripheral blood mononuclear cells (PBMCs), obtained at new diagnosis, from a patient treated with antithyroid drugs. The receptors here all came from a woman in her 30s with Graves disease. Both conserved end residues are part of each CDR3. The order of the fields is D gene, J gene, clone size, V gene, CDR3 protein, CDR3 DNA. D genes are given only for firm matches. Not every row has a clone size; where given, it reads once, few, many or a size class.

TRBD1 | TRBJ1-4 | . | TRBV15 | CATSRGDRTEEKLFF | TGTGCCACCAGCAGAGGGGACAGGACGGAAGAAAAACTGTTTTTT
. | TRBJ2-4 | . | TRBV28 | CASSLLPSPQGNKNIQYF | TGTGCCAGCAGTTTATTACCTTCTCCTCAGGGGAACAAAAACATTCAGTACTTC
TRBD1 | TRBJ2-3 | few | TRBV10-3 | CAIRPGQGDTQYF | TGTGCCATCAGACCGGGACAGGGGGATACGCAGTATTTT
TRBD1 | TRBJ1-5 | . | TRBV19 | CASIGQGESQPQHF | TGTGCCAGTATCGGACAGGGAGAAAGTCAGCCCCAGCATTTT
TRBD2 | TRBJ2-3 | many | TRBV27 | CASSLVVTSGSTDTQYF | TGTGCCAGCAGTTTAGTGGTGACTAGCGGTAGCACAGATACGCAGTATTTT
. | TRBJ2-1 | many | TRBV20-1 | CSAREGVSYNEQFF | TGCAGTGCTAGAGAGGGAGTTTCCTACAATGAGCAGTTCTTC
. | TRBJ2-7 | many | TRBV7-2 | CASSLALQYDEQYF | TGTGCCAGCAGCTTAGCTCTGCAGTACGATGAGCAGTACTTC
. | TRBJ2-3 | many | TRBV20-1 | CSARRGSSTDTQYF | TGCAGTGCTCGGAGAGGCTCTAGCACAGATACGCAGTATTTT
. | TRBJ1-2 | . | TRBV12-3/TRBV12-4 | CASSPTGSWNGYTF | TGTGCCAGCAGCCCTACAGGGTCTTGGAATGGCTACACCTTC
. | TRBJ2-1 | many | TRBV20-1 | CSASSQAGYNEQFF | TGCAGTGCTAGCAGTCAGGCGGGATACAATGAGCAGTTCTTC
. | TRBJ2-4 | many | TRBV2 | CASSEGRTKNIQYF | TGTGCCAGCAGTGAAGGGCGGACAAAAAACATTCAGTACTTC
TRBD2 | TRBJ2-1 | many | TRBV5-1 | CASSLPTGGDNEQFF | TGCGCCAGCAGCTTGCCGACGGGAGGAGACAATGAGCAGTTCTTC
. | TRBJ1-2 | many | TRBV6-2/TRBV6-3 | CASSYSADDRFYGYTF | TGTGCCAGCAGTTACTCGGCTGACGACAGGTTCTATGGCTACACCTTC
. | TRBJ2-3 | . | TRBV28 | CASSLEDPGGGDTQYF | TGTGCCAGCAGTTTAGAGGATCCCGGCGGCGGAGATACGCAGTATTTT
TRBD2 | TRBJ2-7 | many | TRBV20-1 | CSARDIRGIGTSGRHEQYF | TGCAGTGCTAGAGATATAAGGGGGATCGGGACTAGCGGGAGACACGAGCAGTACTTC
. | TRBJ1-1 | many | TRBV6-1 | CASTFGRTEAFF | TGTGCCAGCACATTCGGGCGAACTGAAGCTTTCTTT
. | TRBJ2-1 | many | TRBV20-1 | CSARRPGSYNEQFF | TGCAGTGCTAGAAGGCCAGGGTCGTACAATGAGCAGTTCTTC
. | TRBJ1-1 | many | TRBV5-1 | CASSRRGLGDGMNTEAFF | TGCGCCAGCAGCCGCCGGGGCCTAGGTGATGGTATGAACACTGAAGCTTTCTTT
. | TRBJ1-1 | many | TRBV20-1 | CSASGRRMDTEAFF | TGCAGTGCTAGCGGCCGTAGAATGGACACTGAAGCTTTCTTT
TRBD2 | TRBJ2-5 | . | TRBV3-1 | CASSQDEASGSQTQYF | TGTGCCAGCAGCCAAGATGAAGCTAGCGGGAGTCAGACCCAGTACTTC
. | TRBJ1-5 | few | TRBV5-5 | CASSFIPDNQPQHF | TGTGCCAGCAGCTTCATCCCGGACAATCAGCCCCAGCATTTT
TRBD1 | TRBJ1-2 | many | TRBV20-1 | CSASKRDSFLNYGYTF | TGCAGTGCCAGTAAGCGGGACAGCTTTTTAAACTATGGCTACACCTTC
. | TRBJ2-1 | . | TRBV11-2 | CASSFFLSSSNEQFF | TGTGCCAGCAGCTTCTTCCTATCGAGCAGTAATGAGCAGTTCTTC
. | TRBJ2-2 | many | TRBV20-1 | CSARDLDGRNTGELFF | TGCAGTGCTAGAGATCTCGACGGGAGGAACACCGGGGAGCTGTTTTTT
. | TRBJ2-3 | few | TRBV15 | CATSSPRRSTQYF | TGTGCCACCAGCAGCCCTCGAAGGAGTACGCAGTATTTT
. | TRBJ1-6 | few | TRBV20-1 | CATREMGYSPLHF | TGCGCTACGAGGGAAATGGGGTATTCACCCCTCCACTTT
. | TRBJ2-7 | many | TRBV7-9 | CASSASAKQYF | TGTGCCAGCAGCGCGAGCGCGAAGCAGTACTTC
. | TRBJ1-1 | few | TRBV7-9 | CASSLGSLVGVPNTEAFF | TGTGCCAGCAGCTTAGGATCCCTCGTAGGGGTTCCGAACACTGAAGCTTTCTTT
. | TRBJ1-1 | many | TRBV5-1 | CARSMGEGNTEAFF | TGCGCCAGGTCCATGGGGGAGGGGAACACTGAAGCTTTCTTT